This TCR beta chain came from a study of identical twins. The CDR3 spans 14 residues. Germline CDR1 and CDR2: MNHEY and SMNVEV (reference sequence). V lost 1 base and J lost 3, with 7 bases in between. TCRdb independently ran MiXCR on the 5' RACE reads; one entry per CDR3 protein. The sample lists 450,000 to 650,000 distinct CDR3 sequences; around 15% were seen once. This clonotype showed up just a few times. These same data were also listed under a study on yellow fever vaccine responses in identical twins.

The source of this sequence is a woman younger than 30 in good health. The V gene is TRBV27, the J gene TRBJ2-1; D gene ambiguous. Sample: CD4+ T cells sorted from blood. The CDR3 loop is CASSLFSSYNEQFF. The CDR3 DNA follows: TGTGCCAGCAGTTTATTTTCGAGCTACAATGAGCAGTTCTTC.